Below, one T cell receptor beta chain is given with its context. The antigen is unknown. The sample comes from a study of T cell repertoires and Cas9 in healthy adults. Study context: Characterization of SpCas9-reactive CD4 and CD8 T cells covered multi-effector potency, cytotoxicity and lineage. Study-wide results and limits: Reportedly, SpCas9-reactive effector T cell proliferation and function were mitigated by SpCas9-reactive Tregs in vitro.

Sequenced by immunoSEQ multiplex PCR; TCRdb stores in-frame clones only, minus some. The sample holds about 20,000 clones, more than 80% seen once. This CDR3 has 16 residues. CDR1 MDHEN and CDR2 SYDVKM come from the germline V gene. The sequence was obtained from a human donor in good health. The genes are TRBV28 and TRBJ2-5; 9 positions agree with TRBD1. The J call is uncertain, as TRBJ2-7 better fits the DNA end. Specimen: CD4+ effector T cells (CD127+, CD25-, CD137-, CD154-) from PBMCs; culture status not recorded. The CDR3 sequence: CASTSGTGTGSYEQYF. Written as DNA, the CDR3 is TGTGCCAGCACCTCGGGTACCGGGACAGGGTCCTACGAGCAGTACTTC.